This T cell receptor beta chain emerged from a study of OX40 agonist ivuxolimab in advanced cancers. The study, taken as a whole, reports: Among patients with partial responses at 0.1-3.0 mg/kg, clonal expansion was among the lowest. Low normalized T-cell clonal expansion also characterized some of the nonresponders.

This CDR3 comprises 14 residues. Unmatched junction bases numbered 0, after V lost 0 bases and J lost 2 bases. Per germline, CDR1 MNHEY and CDR2 SVGAGI. Here immunoSEQ multiplex PCR was the method, and the copy in TCRdb shows in-frame clones only, minus some. Among 48,000 or so clones listed, about three quarters were seen once. Peripheral blood came from all dose cohorts at three timepoints. In this sample, this clone turned up once. No antigen is known for it. The material was CD4+ or CD8+ T cells sorted from blood, obtained in a trial of the OX40 agonist ivuxolimab. This chain uses TRBV6-5 with TRBJ2-7, with 8 bases matching TRBD1. This TCR was recovered from an adult with an advanced solid tumor such as melanoma, head and neck, liver or kidney cancer. The CDR3, as DNA: TGTGCCAGCAGTTACTCGGACAGGGCCTACGAGCAGTACTTC. Translating it yields CASSYSDRAYEQYF.